This is a list of T cell receptor beta chains from one sample in a study of T-cell memory formation after mild COVID-19. A single record per CDR3 protein comes from TCRdb applying MiXCR to the 5' RACE reads. The sample lists roughly 89,000 distinct CDR3 sequences, roughly an eighth seen once, with about 28% in the top ten. The sequencing sample was made of PBMCs or a T cell subset sorted from them (not recorded which). The source of these receptors is an adult woman who had mild COVID-19 (a few samples of this study predate the infection). Cell type and time point are not known. Each CDR3 is given with its conserved first and last residue. The order of the fields is J gene, V gene, D gene, CDR3 length, clone size, CDR3 DNA, CDR3 protein. A D gene is named only where the DNA matches it firmly. Size is omitted from some rows. Given values are once, few, many or a class for expanded clones.

J gene: TRBJ1-3; V gene: TRBV6-5; D gene: -; CDR3 length: 18; clone size: -; CDR3 DNA: TGTGCCAGCAGTACAATAGTGACAGATAGACGGCCTGGAAACACCATATATTTT; CDR3 protein: CASSTIVTDRRPGNTIYF
J gene: TRBJ2-2; V gene: TRBV19; D gene: TRBD2; CDR3 length: 16; clone size: -; CDR3 DNA: TGTGCCAGTAGTCTCAGGACTAGCGGGGGTATCGGGGAGCTGTTTTTT; CDR3 protein: CASSLRTSGGIGELFF
J gene: TRBJ2-1; V gene: TRBV7-6; D gene: -; CDR3 length: 16; clone size: many; CDR3 DNA: TGTGCCAGCAGCCACCGCGGACAAAACTCCTACAATGAGCAGTTCTTC; CDR3 protein: CASSHRGQNSYNEQFF
J gene: TRBJ1-1; V gene: TRBV11-2; D gene: -; CDR3 length: 15; clone size: -; CDR3 DNA: TGTGCCAGCAGCTTAGCTCTCAGCGGGGGCACTGAAGCTTTCTTT; CDR3 protein: CASSLALSGGTEAFF
J gene: TRBJ2-3; V gene: TRBV5-6; D gene: -; CDR3 length: 14; clone size: -; CDR3 DNA: TGTGCCAGCAGCTCTGGGACTGCCGCGGGTACGCAGTATTTT; CDR3 protein: CASSSGTAAGTQYF
J gene: TRBJ1-2; V gene: TRBV2; D gene: -; CDR3 length: 14; clone size: few; CDR3 DNA: TGTGCCAGCAGTGAACGGAGACGGAACTATGGCTACACCTTC; CDR3 protein: CASSERRRNYGYTF
J gene: TRBJ1-4; V gene: TRBV10-3; D gene: TRBD1; CDR3 length: 17; clone size: many; CDR3 DNA: TGTGCCATCAGTGGGGACAGCCAGGGCCCCATTGGTGAAAAACTGTTTTTT; CDR3 protein: CAISGDSQGPIGEKLFF
J gene: TRBJ1-1; V gene: TRBV5-1; D gene: -; CDR3 length: 14; clone size: -; CDR3 DNA: TGCGCCAGCAGCTTGGTTGACGGATACACTGAAGCTTTCTTT; CDR3 protein: CASSLVDGYTEAFF
J gene: TRBJ2-1; V gene: TRBV5-1; D gene: TRBD2; CDR3 length: 16; clone size: many; CDR3 DNA: TGCGCCAGCAGCTTGGTTAGCGGGTCACCCCCCGATGAGCAGTTCTTC; CDR3 protein: CASSLVSGSPPDEQFF
J gene: TRBJ1-2; V gene: TRBV6-1; D gene: TRBD1; CDR3 length: 15; clone size: -; CDR3 DNA: TGTGCCAGCAGTGTTGACAGGGTAGCTAACTATGGCTACACCTTC; CDR3 protein: CASSVDRVANYGYTF
J gene: TRBJ2-7; V gene: TRBV25-1; D gene: -; CDR3 length: 11; clone size: few; CDR3 DNA: TGTGCCAGCAGTGAAGCCTCGGCGCAGTACTTC; CDR3 protein: CASSEASAQYF
J gene: TRBJ2-7; V gene: TRBV7-9; D gene: -; CDR3 length: 12; clone size: many; CDR3 DNA: TGTGCCAGCAGCTTAGAAGGCCTTGAGCAGTACTTC; CDR3 protein: CASSLEGLEQYF
J gene: TRBJ2-3; V gene: TRBV21-1; D gene: -; CDR3 length: 15; clone size: -; CDR3 DNA: TGTGCCAGCAGGGGCAGAGGGGGCGGCACAGATACGCAGTATTTT; CDR3 protein: CASRGRGGGTDTQYF
J gene: TRBJ1-1; V gene: TRBV12-3/TRBV12-4; D gene: -; CDR3 length: 16; clone size: few; CDR3 DNA: TGTGCCAGCAGTTTGTTGGATCAGGGGCCTAACACTGAAGCTTTCTTT; CDR3 protein: CASSLLDQGPNTEAFF
J gene: TRBJ2-3; V gene: TRBV7-2; D gene: -; CDR3 length: 14; clone size: -; CDR3 DNA: TGTGCCAGCAGCTTATTTTCTAGCACAGATACGCAGTATTTT; CDR3 protein: CASSLFSSTDTQYF
J gene: TRBJ2-1; V gene: TRBV12-3/TRBV12-4; D gene: -; CDR3 length: 14; clone size: -; CDR3 DNA: TGTGCCAGCAGTTTTGTAGACCCCTACAATGAGCAGTTCTTC; CDR3 protein: CASSFVDPYNEQFF
J gene: TRBJ2-2; V gene: TRBV2; D gene: TRBD1; CDR3 length: 15; clone size: once; CDR3 DNA: TGTGCCAGCTCGTCGGGACAGGGGAGCACCGGGGAGCTGTTTTTT; CDR3 protein: CASSSGQGSTGELFF
J gene: TRBJ2-2; V gene: TRBV7-6; D gene: -; CDR3 length: 13; clone size: many; CDR3 DNA: TGTGCCAGCAGCTTAGCAGAGACCGGGGAGCTGTTTTTT; CDR3 protein: CASSLAETGELFF
J gene: TRBJ2-7; V gene: TRBV12-3/TRBV12-4; D gene: TRBD1; CDR3 length: 14; clone size: -; CDR3 DNA: TGTGCCAGCAGTTACCAGGGGGCAGGCTACGAGCAGTACTTC; CDR3 protein: CASSYQGAGYEQYF
J gene: TRBJ1-5; V gene: TRBV5-1; D gene: -; CDR3 length: 17; clone size: few; CDR3 DNA: TGCGCCAGCAGCTTGACAGGTTCCGTCGATGGAAATCAGCCCCAGCATTTT; CDR3 protein: CASSLTGSVDGNQPQHF
J gene: TRBJ1-3; V gene: TRBV12-3/TRBV12-4; D gene: -; CDR3 length: 12; clone size: many; CDR3 DNA: TGTGCCAGCAGTGACTCTGGAAACACCATATATTTT; CDR3 protein: CASSDSGNTIYF
J gene: TRBJ2-1; V gene: TRBV7-8; D gene: -; CDR3 length: 13; clone size: few; CDR3 DNA: TGTGCCAGCAGCTTAGCGCGGGGAGGTGAGCAGTTCTTC; CDR3 protein: CASSLARGGEQFF
J gene: TRBJ2-1; V gene: TRBV10-3; D gene: TRBD1; CDR3 length: 17; clone size: many; CDR3 DNA: TGTGCCATCAGTGAGCCGGACAGGGTTCACGACTACAATGAGCAGTTCTTC; CDR3 protein: CAISEPDRVHDYNEQFF
J gene: TRBJ1-1; V gene: TRBV29-1; D gene: TRBD1; CDR3 length: 15; clone size: -; CDR3 DNA: TGCAGCAGTGGGGGGACAGGGGGAATGAACACTGAAGCTTTCTTT; CDR3 protein: CSSGGTGGMNTEAFF
J gene: TRBJ2-1; V gene: TRBV7-7; D gene: -; CDR3 length: 13; clone size: few; CDR3 DNA: TGTGCTAGCAGCTTAACCAGTGACAATGAGCAGTTCTTC; CDR3 protein: CASSLTSDNEQFF
J gene: TRBJ1-1; V gene: TRBV11-2; D gene: TRBD1; CDR3 length: 17; clone size: -; CDR3 DNA: TGTGCCAGCAGCTATAGGACAGGGGAAAACATGAACACTGAAGCTTTCTTT; CDR3 protein: CASSYRTGENMNTEAFF
J gene: TRBJ2-7; V gene: TRBV19; D gene: -; CDR3 length: 14; clone size: -; CDR3 DNA: TGTGCCAGTAGTATAGTGGAGGGAACCTACGAGCAGTACTTC; CDR3 protein: CASSIVEGTYEQYF
J gene: TRBJ2-3; V gene: TRBV7-8; D gene: -; CDR3 length: 15; clone size: -; CDR3 DNA: TGTGCCAGCAGCTTCTATTACGCGGGCACAGATACGCAGTATTTT; CDR3 protein: CASSFYYAGTDTQYF
J gene: TRBJ2-3; V gene: TRBV6-2/TRBV6-3; D gene: -; CDR3 length: 16; clone size: -; CDR3 DNA: TGTGCCAGCACCCCGGGATATACAATGTCCACAGATACGCAGTATTTT; CDR3 protein: CASTPGYTMSTDTQYF
J gene: TRBJ2-7; V gene: TRBV15; D gene: TRBD1; CDR3 length: 15; clone size: -; CDR3 DNA: TGTGCCACCAGCAGAGATCGGGGACAGAAGTACGAGCAGTACTTC; CDR3 protein: CATSRDRGQKYEQYF
J gene: TRBJ2-1; V gene: TRBV24-1; D gene: -; CDR3 length: 13; clone size: few; CDR3 DNA: TGTGCCACCAGTGATTTGCGCAGGGATGGGCAGTTCTTC; CDR3 protein: CATSDLRRDGQFF
J gene: TRBJ2-7; V gene: TRBV2; D gene: TRBD2; CDR3 length: 16; clone size: -; CDR3 DNA: TGTGCCAGCAGTGAGGGACTAGCGGGAGGTCTATACGAGCAGTACTTC; CDR3 protein: CASSEGLAGGLYEQYF
J gene: TRBJ1-1; V gene: TRBV13; D gene: -; CDR3 length: 16; clone size: few; CDR3 DNA: TGTGCCAGCAGCTTAGGCCTGGGGCTCAAGGGGACTGAAGCTTTCTTT; CDR3 protein: CASSLGLGLKGTEAFF
J gene: TRBJ2-1; V gene: TRBV9; D gene: TRBD1; CDR3 length: 17; clone size: few; CDR3 DNA: TGTGCCACCTCCCGGACAGGGACCCTTATGGCCTACAATGAGCAGTTCTTC; CDR3 protein: CATSRTGTLMAYNEQFF
J gene: TRBJ2-1; V gene: TRBV5-1; D gene: -; CDR3 length: 17; clone size: -; CDR3 DNA: TGCGCCAGCAGCTTGGCCGCAGGGTTTGGGGCCTACAATGAGCAGTTCTTC; CDR3 protein: CASSLAAGFGAYNEQFF
J gene: TRBJ2-5; V gene: TRBV6-4; D gene: TRBD2; CDR3 length: 15; clone size: -; CDR3 DNA: TGTGCCAGCAGCGAGGGGACTAGCGGCCAAGAGACCCAGTACTTC; CDR3 protein: CASSEGTSGQETQYF
J gene: TRBJ1-1; V gene: TRBV29-1; D gene: TRBD1; CDR3 length: 10; clone size: -; CDR3 DNA: TGCAGCGTAACTGACAGGGTGGCTTTCTTT; CDR3 protein: CSVTDRVAFF
J gene: TRBJ2-1; V gene: TRBV4-3; D gene: TRBD2; CDR3 length: 15; clone size: few; CDR3 DNA: TGCGCCAGCAGCCTGGATGGCGGGGGCTACAATGAGCAGTTCTTC; CDR3 protein: CASSLDGGGYNEQFF
J gene: TRBJ2-1; V gene: TRBV14; D gene: -; CDR3 length: 16; clone size: -; CDR3 DNA: TGTGCCAGCAGCCAAGATGAATACTCTCCAGGCGATGAGCAGTTCTTC; CDR3 protein: CASSQDEYSPGDEQFF
J gene: TRBJ1-2; V gene: TRBV27; D gene: -; CDR3 length: 16; clone size: few; CDR3 DNA: TGTGCCAGCAGTCCCACGGGCGCTCCTCTTAACTATGGCTACACCTTC; CDR3 protein: CASSPTGAPLNYGYTF
J gene: TRBJ2-1; V gene: TRBV6-5; D gene: -; CDR3 length: 14; clone size: few; CDR3 DNA: TGTGCCAGCAGTTTGACCCCTAAAGACGATGAGCAGTTCTTC; CDR3 protein: CASSLTPKDDEQFF
J gene: TRBJ2-3; V gene: TRBV9; D gene: TRBD2; CDR3 length: 16; clone size: -; CDR3 DNA: TGTGCCAGCAGCCCAGAATTCCGGACTAGCGCCGATACGCAGTATTTT; CDR3 protein: CASSPEFRTSADTQYF
J gene: TRBJ2-1; V gene: TRBV20-1; D gene: TRBD2; CDR3 length: 17; clone size: few; CDR3 DNA: TGCAGTGCTAGTCGTTTGGGACTAGCGGTCGTCTACAATGAGCAGTTCTTC; CDR3 protein: CSASRLGLAVVYNEQFF
J gene: TRBJ2-1; V gene: TRBV4-1; D gene: -; CDR3 length: 11; clone size: -; CDR3 DNA: TGCGCCAGCAGCCAAGATAATGAGCAGTTCTTC; CDR3 protein: CASSQDNEQFF
J gene: TRBJ2-1; V gene: TRBV14; D gene: -; CDR3 length: 12; clone size: many; CDR3 DNA: TGTGCCAGCAGCCAAGCGCCCAATGAGCAGTTCTTC; CDR3 protein: CASSQAPNEQFF